The 9 T cell receptor beta chains in this list originate from one sample, sequenced in a study of cytomegalovirus exposure and HLA in healthy donors. The PCR was carried out with 60 Vbeta primers and 13 Jbeta primers. TCRdb's table, derived via immunoSEQ multiplex PCR, lists solely in-frame clones and lacks some. This sample has about 120,000 clones, with more than 65% found just once. What was sequenced was PBMCs. These receptors all stem from a man between 18 and 29 years old in good health and CMV-seropositive.

The V gene is TRBV6-1, the J gene TRBJ1-5, with 8 bases identical to TRBD1. The CDR3 totals 14 residues. The V and J ends lost 4 bases and 5 bases, in that order; junction bases with no gene match: 4. Germline V gene sequence: CDR1 MNHNS, CDR2 SASEGT. The CDR3 coding sequence is TGTGCCAGCAGTGCGGGACAGGTTGATCAGCCCCAGCATTTT. The encoded protein is CASSAGQVDQPQHF.

This clone was detected once. J is TRBJ1-1 and V is TRBV11-2; D uncertain. The CDR3 loop spans 15 amino acids. The germline V gene has CDR1 SGHAT and CDR2 FQNNGV. V was clipped by 2 bases and J by 4 bases, with 14 bases between them. CDR3 loop: CASSLNAGSGTEAFF. For the CDR3, the DNA is TGTGCCAGCAGCTTAAATGCAGGTTCTGGCACTGAAGCTTTCTTT.

CDR3 sequence (DNA): TGTGCCAGCAGCCCAAATCCACCGGGACTAGTAATGAGCACAGATACGCAGTATTTT. This encodes CASSPNPPGLVMSTDTQYF. The chain couples TRBV11-2 to TRBJ2-3; 8 nucleotides align to TRBD2. V shed 5 bases and J 0 bases; nucleotides not matched to a gene: 16. The length of the CDR3 is 19 residues. Germline assignment: CDR1 SGHAT and CDR2 FQNNGV.

The chain uses TRBV30 and TRBJ1-1, with D hard to call. Germline lookup yields CDR1 GTSNPN and CDR2 SVGIG (reference sequence). V shed 2 bases and J shed 4 bases, with 14 bases lying between them. CDR3 length: 14 residues. CDR3 bases: TGTGCCTGGAGTCGTGACACAGCGGCCACTGAAGCTTTCTTT. Its translation is CAWSRDTAATEAFF.

The chain combines TRBV5-1 with TRBJ2-3, with D perhaps matching TRBD1 (5 bases). The CDR3 contains 15 residues. CDR1 and CDR2 from the germline V gene are SGHRS and YFSETQ. V lost 4 bases, J lost 4 bases, and 16 bases lay in between. In DNA, the CDR3 is TGCGCCAGCAGCCCGGCCGGGCAGGGTCCAGATACGCAGTATTTT. This encodes CASSPAGQGPDTQYF. The full variable domain, rest sourced from reference TRBV5-1 and TRBJ2-3, is KAGVTQTPRYLIKTRGQQVTLSCSPISGHRSVSWYQQTPGQGLQFLFEYFSETQRNKGNFPGRFSGRQFSNSRSEMNVSTLELGDSALYLCASSPAGQGPDTQYFGPGTRLTVL.

This clone was picked up a small number of times. The gene calls are TRBV4-3 and TRBJ2-1, with TRBD2 identical over 14 bases. The length of the CDR3 is 18 residues. CDR1 and CDR2 (germline): LGHNA, YSLEER. V shed 3 bases and J 1 base; nucleotides not matched to a gene: 5. The chain's CDR3 is CASSQGLAGEVSYNEQFF. The DNA for the CDR3 is TGCGCCAGCAGCCAGGGACTAGCGGGAGAGGTATCCTACAATGAGCAGTTCTTC.

This clone has just one count. The V call is TRBV19, the J call TRBJ1-5; no clear D. Germline V gene lookup returns CDR1 LNHDA and CDR2 SQIVND (reference sequence). This CDR3 has 19 amino acids. V gave up 0 bases and J gave up 1 base, with 19 bases separating them. The CDR3, as DNA: TGTGCCAGTAGTATAGATCGGTCGGGAACGGCTTTGAGCAATCAGCCCCAGCATTTT. This translates into CASSIDRSGTALSNQPQHF.

The chain carries TRBV7-2 and TRBJ1-6; 7 nucleotides match TRBD1. Germline V CDR1 and CDR2: SGHTA, FQGNSA. V dropped 2 bases and J dropped 7; count of bases not matched to a gene: 8. CDR3 size: 16 residues. The CDR3 reads CASSLTGAGGNSPLHF. The CDR3 DNA follows: TGTGCCAGCAGCTTAACGGGGGCAGGGGGAAATTCACCCCTCCACTTT.

The chain couples TRBV19 to TRBJ2-3, with TRBD2 as a possible D gene (6 bases). Germline V CDR1 and CDR2: LNHDA, SQIVND (reference sequence). This CDR3 region has 14 residues. V dropped 7 bases and J dropped 6 bases, with 17 bases sitting between them. CDR3 loop: CASNPGVTMDTQYF. The CDR3 nucleotides read TGTGCCAGTAACCCGGGAGTAACGATGGATACGCAGTATTTT.